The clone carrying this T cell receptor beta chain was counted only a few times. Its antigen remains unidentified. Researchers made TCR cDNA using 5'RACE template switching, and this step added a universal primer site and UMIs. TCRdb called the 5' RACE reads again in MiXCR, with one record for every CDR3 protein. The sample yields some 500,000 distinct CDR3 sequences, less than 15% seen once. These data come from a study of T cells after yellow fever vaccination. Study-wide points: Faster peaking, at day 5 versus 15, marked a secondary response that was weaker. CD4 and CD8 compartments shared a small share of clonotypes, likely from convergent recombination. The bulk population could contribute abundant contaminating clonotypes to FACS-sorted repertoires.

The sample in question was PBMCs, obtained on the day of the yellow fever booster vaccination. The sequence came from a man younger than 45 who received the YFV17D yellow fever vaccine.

CDR3 DNA: TGTGCCAGCAGCCTTACGACAGGGGGAGGTAATGAAGCTTTCTTT. It specifies CASSLTTGGGNEAFF. The rearrangement uses TRBV7-9 and TRBJ1-1; 9 nucleotides line up with TRBD1. CDR1 SEHNR and CDR2 FQNEAQ come from the germline V gene (reference sequence). Germline trimming cut 5 bases from V and 7 bases from J; bases unmatched to any gene: 11. This CDR3 spans 15 amino acids.